The 9 T cell receptor beta chains below come from one sample, sequenced in a study of cytomegalovirus exposure and HLA in healthy donors. It was with 60 Vbeta and 13 Jbeta primers that the PCR ran. The assay was immunoSEQ multiplex PCR, and TCRdb's table has in-frame clones only and misses some. The sample holds around 80,000 clones, under 65% seen once. Sequenced input: PBMCs. All receptors come from a male donor in good health and CMV-seropositive.

The V call is TRBV4-1, the J call TRBJ2-3; D call uncertain. CDR1 is MGHRA and CDR2 is YSYEKL in the germline V gene. The CDR3 runs 11 residues. V was clipped by 5 bases and J by 3 bases, with 3 bases between them. The CDR3: CASSSTDTQYF. The CDR3 DNA reads as TGCGCCAGCAGCTCAACAGATACGCAGTATTTT.

Turning to this clone: This same CDR3 is encoded by further DNA sequences in the sample. The V and J genes are TRBV30 and TRBJ2-5, with 9 positions matching TRBD1. CDR3 size: 14 residues. With V trimmed by 0 bases and J by 4 bases, 3 bases remained unmatched. The germline V gene has CDR1 GTSNPN and CDR2 SVGIG (reference sequence). The CDR3 nucleotides are TGTGCCTGGAGTGTAGGACAGGGGAGAGAGACCCAGTACTTC. Amino acids: CAWSVGQGRETQYF.

This chain uses TRBV5-1 with TRBJ1-4; D remains unclear. Looked up from germline, CDR1 is SGHRS and CDR2 is YFSETQ. V gave up 4 bases and J gave up 0 bases, with 7 bases separating them. The CDR3 contains 14 residues. The CDR3 is CASSQFATNEKLFF. CDR3 bases: TGCGCCAGCAGCCAGTTTGCAACTAATGAAAAACTGTTTTTT.

This chain links TRBV6-6 with TRBJ1-1; no clear D. The CDR3 is 13 residues long. V lost 5 bases to trimming and J lost 12 bases, with 19 bases between them. The germline V gene has CDR1 MNHNY and CDR2 SVGAGI (reference sequence). The CDR3 spells CASSPGSLEVTFF. CDR3 nucleotide sequence: TGTGCCAGCAGTCCAGGATCCTTGGAGGTAACTTTCTTT.

The chain recombines TRBV7-8 with TRBJ1-4, with D unclear. Germline values: CDR1 SGHVS, CDR2 FQNEAQ. The V end was cut by 5 bases, the J end by 6 bases, with 10 bases between. The CDR3 length is 13 residues. CDR3 bases: TGTGCCAGCAGCCCGGGGTGGGATGAAAAACTGTTTTTT. Its translation: CASSPGWDEKLFF.

The CDR3 DNA reads as TGTGCCAGCAGCGTCGTCCAGGGGGGTGAAGCTTTCTTT. Translated, it gives CASSVVQGGEAFF. The chain employs TRBV5-5 and TRBJ1-1, with 7 bases lining up with TRBD1. Germline CDR1 SGHKS, CDR2 YYEKEE (reference sequence). The ends lost 4 bases at V and 7 bases at J; junction bases unmatched: 7. The CDR3 consists of 13 residues.

This clone was observed a handful of times. The J gene is TRBJ1-2, the V gene TRBV7-8, with 10 bases matching TRBD1. Germline assignment: CDR1 SGHVS and CDR2 FQNEAQ. V was pared by 5 bases and J by 7 bases, with 10 bases of the junction left unmatched. The CDR3 is made up of 15 amino acids. CDR3 loop: CASSPSGQGRSGYTF. DNA of the CDR3: TGTGCCAGCAGCCCGTCGGGACAGGGGAGGAGTGGCTACACCTTC. The full variable domain, with the rest looked up from reference TRBV7-8 and TRBJ1-2, is GAGVSQSPRYKVAKRGQDVALRCDPISGHVSLFWYQQALGQGPEFLTYFQNEAQLDKSGLPSDRFFAERPEGSVSTLKIQRTQQEDSAVYLCASSPSGQGRSGYTFGSGTRLTVV.

V is TRBV18 and J is TRBJ2-5; D perhaps matches TRBD2 (6 bases). CDR1 and CDR2 from the germline V gene are KGHSH and LQKENI. V lost 2 bases, J lost 5 bases, and 21 bases lay in between. The CDR3 extends over 17 amino acids. The CDR3 DNA sequence: TGTGCCAGCTCACCAAGAAGTAGGCCAGGGAGCGGGGAGACCCAGTACTTC. Amino acids: CASSPRSRPGSGETQYF.

V usage is TRBV6-5 and J usage is TRBJ2-7, with D maybe TRBD2 (6 bases). The germline V gene has CDR1 MNHEY and CDR2 SVGAGI. The CDR3 has 12 residues. Trimming stripped 4 bases from V and 3 bases from J, with 7 bases between. The CDR3 spells CASSSGSYEQYF. In DNA, the CDR3 is TGTGCCAGCAGTTCCGGGAGCTACGAGCAGTACTTC.